The source of this TCR beta chain is a study of blood T cell repertoires in COVID-19. This clone was seen a handful of times. Per the original methods: Nucleated cell number was recorded as an estimate derived from reference gene primer amplification. Profiled with immunoSEQ multiplex PCR; TCRdb holds only in-frame clones, not every one. The V and J calls and the clone size are those of that table, but D and trimming were determined from the DNA. This table has 350,000 to 450,000 clones, about 87% appearing once. The V gene's germline CDR1 is LNHDA and CDR2 SQIVND (reference sequence). CDR3 length: 16 residues. Trimming shortened V by 1 base and J by 7 bases, and 17 bases separated the two germline ends.

The sample taken for sequencing was peripheral blood. The TCR was taken from a human donor in a cohort sampled during active COVID-19. This chain connects TRBV19 to TRBJ2-1, with a tentative D call TRBD2 (7 bases). This chain's CDR3 is CASSIVEGRGKNEQFF. Here the CDR3 DNA reads TGTGCCAGTAGTATAGTTGAGGGGAGGGGGAAGAATGAGCAGTTCTTC.